The sample holds a few counts of the clone carrying this T cell receptor beta chain. Its antigen is currently unknown. The data stem from a study of tumor-infiltrating lymphocytes in primary liver carcinoma. Constant-region priming of roughly 0.45 ug total RNA yielded TCR beta cDNA. A slightly modified ARM-PCR protocol with three nested multiplex PCR rounds produced these TCR beta libraries. Researchers ran the first two PCR rounds for roughly 10 cycles each with TRBV1-TRBV30 forward primers and a C-beta reverse primer. MiXCR, applied by TCRdb to the multiplex PCR reads, yields one record per CDR3 protein. The data contain fewer than 400,000 distinct CDR3 sequences, 45% to 70% of them seen just once; the ten biggest clones take up about a sixth. Points from the study as a whole: Relative to tumor region pairs, the tumor-adjacent and tumor-blood pairs showed overlap that was lower.

Germline DNA was also extracted, with blood RNA taken from unsorted whole blood. V was pared by 4 bases and J by 4 bases, with 17 bases between. The length of the CDR3 is 15 residues. Germline V CDR1 and CDR2: SGHVS, FQNEAQ. The sample taken for sequencing was peripheral blood. J is TRBJ2-7 and V is TRBV7-8; no reliable D call. This sequence was found in a woman in her 30s with primary liver carcinoma and hepatitis B virus infection. The CDR3 loop reads CASSSGAQIMYEQYF. CDR3 DNA sequence: TGTGCCAGCAGCTCCGGCGCTCAGATAATGTACGAGCAGTACTTC. Using reference TRBV7-8 and TRBJ2-7 for the parts outside the CDR3, the full variable domain is GAGVSQSPRYKVAKRGQDVALRCDPISGHVSLFWYQQALGQGPEFLTYFQNEAQLDKSGLPSDRFFAERPEGSVSTLKIQRTQQEDSAVYLCASSSGAQIMYEQYFGPGTRLTVT.